This TCR beta chain came from a study of regulatory T cells in long-lasting Graves disease. Whole-study findings and limits: Persistent Graves' patients showed a TCR diversity that was lower than that of newly diagnosed ones. Between persistent patients, about 2,700 public clonotypes were shared, exceeding the approximately 990 shared between new patients.

The TCR beta library used iRepertoire HTBI primers with Arm-PCR amplification of CDR3. As processed by the authors: The samples yielded roughly 64 TRBV and approximately 15 TRBJ segments. TCRdb reprocessed the multiplex PCR reads with MiXCR, giving one entry per CDR3 protein. TCRdb, not the authors, supplied the V and J calls. The top ten clones hold more than 11% of a sample with under 300,000 distinct CDR3 sequences, 20% of them seen once. Stated time point: newly diagnosed GD, antithyroid drugs for less than 3 months. With RNA extracted from PBMCs as input, the TCR library was made. Patients came through an endocrinology department, and that department was in Xi'an, China. A word on this clonotype: Its antigen is not known.

V was trimmed by 2 bases and J by 4 bases, leaving 12 bases between them. CDR1 and CDR2 (germline): SGHKS, YYEKEE (reference sequence). The length of the CDR3 is 15 residues. The clonotype originates from a female donor with Graves disease. This chain connects TRBV5-5 to TRBJ2-2, with D perhaps TRBD2 (7 bases). This material consisted of peripheral blood mononuclear cells (PBMCs), taken at new diagnosis, from a patient treated with antithyroid drugs. CDR3 in amino acids: CASSFQGGGTGELFF. CDR3 DNA: TGTGCCAGCAGCTTCCAGGGAGGGGGCACCGGGGAGCTGTTTTTT.